A single sample is the source of the 20 T cell receptor beta chains below, sequenced in a study of shared clonotypes between healthy human individuals. The protocol was immunoSEQ multiplex PCR, while the TCRdb copy is restricted to in-frame clones and leaves out a portion. The sample carries some 1 million clones, roughly 80% recorded once. Sample: memory CD4+ T cells sorted from blood. Subset specified: CD45RA-negative fraction. The receptors shown here come from a man aged 18-30 years in good health.

In this sample, this clone turned up a few times. The genes are TRBV19 and TRBJ1-1; D is undetermined. Germline CDR1 and CDR2: LNHDA and SQIVND (reference sequence). V gave up 7 bases and J gave up 1 base, with 4 bases separating them. The CDR3 is made up of 11 amino acids. The CDR3 DNA is TGTGCCAGTACTCGGAACACTGAAGCTTTCTTT. It translates to CASTRNTEAFF.

The chain employs TRBV10-3 and TRBJ2-3; D not resolved. CDR3 length: 12 residues. The V gene lost 7 bases and the J gene lost 4 bases, with 9 bases spanning the gap. CDR1 and CDR2 from the germline V gene are ENHRY and SYGVKD. The CDR3 protein is CAITGEPDTQYF. In DNA, the CDR3 is TGTGCCATCACCGGCGAGCCAGATACGCAGTATTTT.

The V gene is TRBV27, the J gene TRBJ1-2, with no clear D. The CDR3 sequence is 14 residues long. Trimming removed 5 bases at V and 6 bases at J, with 16 bases between. Germline lookup yields CDR1 MNHEY and CDR2 SMNVEV (reference sequence). CDR3 coding DNA: TGTGCCAGCAGTCCCATCCCAAGCGTCGATGGCTACACCTTC. It yields the protein CASSPIPSVDGYTF.

This clone showed up just a few times. The J gene is TRBJ2-1, the V gene TRBV7-2; D gene ambiguous. Germline assignment: CDR1 SGHTA and CDR2 FQGNSA. Trimming took 1 base from V and 5 from J, leaving 9 bases between them. The CDR3 has 14 residues. CDR3 protein: CASSLGAANNEQFF. The CDR3 DNA follows: TGTGCCAGCAGCTTAGGTGCGGCAAACAATGAGCAGTTCTTC.

The rearrangement joins TRBV9 to TRBJ1-6, with D unclear. Trimming took 0 bases from V and 8 from J, leaving 9 bases between them. The CDR3 covers 14 residues. Germline V gene sequence: CDR1 SGDLS, CDR2 YYNGEE. This CDR3 is CASSVGVLDSPLHF. For the CDR3, the DNA is TGTGCCAGCAGCGTAGGAGTCCTTGATTCACCCCTCCACTTT.

This clone was observed once. The V call is TRBV7-6, the J call TRBJ2-3, with 9 bases lining up with TRBD2. V was pared by 5 bases and J by 4 bases, with 4 bases of the junction left unmatched. CDR1 SGHVS and CDR2 FNYEAQ come from the germline V gene. The CDR3 totals 14 residues. The CDR3 DNA reads as TGTGCCAGCAGCATCCTAGCGGGGCCAGATACGCAGTATTTT. Amino acids: CASSILAGPDTQYF.

The genes are TRBV27 and TRBJ2-7, with a possible D match to TRBD1 (6 bases). Trimming left V 4 bases short and J 9 bases short, with 16 bases between. The germline V gene encodes CDR1 MNHEY and CDR2 SMNVEV (reference sequence). This CDR3 contains 13 residues. DNA for the CDR3: TGTGCCAGCAGTTCGGACAGTTCGGCGGGGCAGTACTTC. The encoded protein is CASSSDSSAGQYF.

The J gene is TRBJ1-1, the V gene TRBV19; D is ambiguous. CDR1 and CDR2 (germline): LNHDA, SQIVND (reference sequence). The CDR3 covers 17 residues. The ends were cut back, 3 bases at V and 11 bases at J, with 28 bases in the middle. The CDR3: CASSMSSITINSESAFF. The CDR3 nucleotides read TGTGCCAGTAGTATGTCCAGTATAACAATCAATTCCGAGTCGGCTTTCTTT. The full variable domain, with the rest looked up from reference TRBV19 and TRBJ1-1, is DGGITQSPKYLFRKEGQNVTLSCEQNLNHDAMYWYRQDPGQGLRLIYYSQIVNDFQKGDIAEGYSVSREKKESFPLTVTSAQKNPTAFYLCASSMSSITINSESAFFGQGTRLTVV.

The rearrangement links TRBV7-6 to TRBJ1-4, with D unclear. CDR3 size: 14 residues. V was clipped by 6 bases and J by 7 bases, with 15 bases between them. Germline V gene lookup returns CDR1 SGHVS and CDR2 FNYEAQ. CDR3 DNA: TGTGCCAGCAGTCAAGACGTGGTTCCTGAAAAACTGTTTTTT. Protein sequence: CASSQDVVPEKLFF.

About this clone: Within the sample, other DNA sequences also encode this same CDR3. The gene calls are TRBV5-4 and TRBJ2-7; the D gene could be TRBD1 or TRBD2 (5 bases each). CDR3 length: 15 amino acids. CDR1 is SGHNT and CDR2 is YYREEE in the germline V gene (reference sequence). Deletions cut 0 bases from V and 0 bases from J, with 10 bases between. The CDR3 DNA reads as TGTGCCAGCAGCTTGGCCGGGACCGGCTCCTACGAGCAGTACTTC. Translating it yields CASSLAGTGSYEQYF.

This clone appeared many times. The same CDR3 is also encoded by other DNA sequences in this sample. The chain employs TRBV28 and TRBJ1-2; the D gene is possibly TRBD1 (6 bases). Germline CDR1 is MDHEN and CDR2 is SYDVKM. V lost 1 base to trimming and J lost 7 bases, with 10 bases between them. The length of the CDR3 is 13 residues. In DNA, the CDR3 is TGTGCCAGCAGTTTATTGGGGGCGCGTGGCTACACCTTC. Translation: CASSLLGARGYTF.

This clone was observed a few times. CDR3 region: CASRASGKAGELFF. In DNA, the CDR3 is TGCGCCAGCAGAGCTAGCGGGAAAGCCGGGGAGCTGTTTTTT. The rearrangement links TRBV10-1 to TRBJ2-2; 9 nucleotides line up with TRBD2. The CDR3 contains 14 residues. V lost 6 bases to trimming and J lost 6 bases; unmatched junction nucleotides: 5. The germline V gene encodes CDR1 WNHNN and CDR2 SYGVQD (reference sequence).

CDR3 in DNA: TGTGCCAGCAGTTTCTCGCAGTATTTT. Amino acids: CASSFSQYF. The chain combines TRBV27 with TRBJ2-3, with D hard to call. CDR1 and CDR2 from the germline V gene are MNHEY and SMNVEV (reference sequence). CDR3 length: 9 residues. Trimming removed 3 bases from V and 10 bases from J, with 2 bases in between.

This chain connects TRBV19 to TRBJ1-1; D remains unclear. This CDR3 region has 12 residues. V shed 3 bases and J shed 3 bases, with 5 bases lying between them. Germline V CDR1 and CDR2: LNHDA, SQIVND (reference sequence). The CDR3 spells CASSIEYTEAFF. The DNA for the CDR3 is TGTGCCAGTAGTATTGAATACACTGAAGCTTTCTTT.

This clone has only a few counts. This rearrangement joins TRBV10-2 to TRBJ1-5; TRBD1 matches at 7 bases. With 6 bases clipped from V and 5 bases from J, the junction kept 7 bases outside the gene matches. CDR1 WSHSY and CDR2 SAAADI come from the germline V gene. The CDR3 has 14 amino acids. This CDR3 is CASSQQGRHQPQHF. CDR3 in DNA: TGCGCCAGCAGCCAACAGGGGCGGCATCAGCCCCAGCATTTT.

The chain joins TRBV10-3 to TRBJ2-5; 11 bases are a match to TRBD2. The germline CDR1 and CDR2 sequences are ENHRY and SYGVKD. CDR3 length: 16 amino acids. Germline trimming cut 1 base from V and 2 bases from J; bases unmatched to any gene: 3. CDR3 protein: CAISEFLAGGQETQYF. CDR3 in DNA: TGTGCCATCAGTGAGTTCTTAGCGGGAGGGCAAGAGACCCAGTACTTC.

This clone was detected a few times. The chain is built from TRBV6-1 and TRBJ2-7, with TRBD1 identical over 10 bases. The CDR3 loop spans 14 amino acids. V was pared by 1 base and J by 4 bases, with 1 base of the junction left unmatched. CDR1 is MNHNS, CDR2 SASEGT, per germline. The CDR3 bases are TGTGCCAGCAGTGAAGGGACAGGGGGGTACGAGCAGTACTTC. It is translated as CASSEGTGGYEQYF.

This sequence joins TRBV6-6 and TRBJ1-1; TRBD1 matches 7 bases. Per the germline V gene, CDR1 is MNHNY and CDR2 is SVGAGI (reference sequence). V was pared by 2 bases and J by 4 bases, with 4 bases of the junction left unmatched. This CDR3 is built from 14 residues. CDR3 protein: CASSYTRTGTEAFF. The CDR3 region has the DNA TGTGCCAGCAGTTACACCCGGACAGGCACTGAAGCTTTCTTT.

The chain has TRBV10-1 and TRBJ2-7; 7 bases are a match to TRBD2. Germline V gene data show CDR1 as WNHNN and CDR2 as SYGVQD (reference sequence). The CDR3 loop spans 14 amino acids. Unmatched junction bases numbered 9, after V lost 3 bases and J lost 7 bases. The CDR3 reads CASSDSAGTREQYF. Written as DNA, the CDR3 is TGCGCCAGCAGTGATTCAGCGGGGACTCGGGAGCAGTACTTC.

The CDR3 nucleotides read TGTGCCAGCAGCTCCGACCCCGGGGGGACCCAGTACTTC. Its translation is CASSSDPGGTQYF. This chain uses TRBV5-4 with TRBJ2-5; the D gene is possibly TRBD2 (6 bases). Trimming removed 3 bases at V and 7 bases at J, with 13 bases between. Germline lookup yields CDR1 SGHNT and CDR2 YYREEE (reference sequence). This CDR3 contains 13 residues.